This T cell receptor beta chain was found in a study of control samples from healthy donors and cancer patients. V shed 1 base and J shed 1 base, with 12 bases lying between them. CDR3 length: 15 residues. The germline V gene encodes CDR1 GTSNPN and CDR2 SVGIG (reference sequence). Generated by immunoSEQ multiplex PCR, the TCRdb table keeps only in-frame clones and is missing some. The data hold about 75,000 clones, with 85% to 95% observed a single time. The chain is built from TRBV30 and TRBJ2-3; TRBD2 might be the D (5 bases). Sequencing was performed on blood. The TCR was taken from a woman in her 40s in good health. The CDR3 nucleotides read TGTGCCTGGAGTGGGCTAGCCATCGGCACAGATACGCAGTATTTT. It encodes CAWSGLAIGTDTQYF.